A selection of T cell receptor beta chains follows, all from one sample in a study of cytomegalovirus exposure and HLA in healthy donors. Clones were sequenced by immunoSEQ multiplex PCR, and TCRdb holds only the in-frame ones, with some missing. The sample has 57,000 or so clones, 70% to 80% seen once. Sequencing used PBMCs. These receptors came from a woman aged 60-70 years in good health and CMV-seropositive. Both conserved end residues are part of each CDR3. Fields, in order: CDR3 protein, V gene, J gene.

CDR3aa: CASSSQQGWSNSPLHF
v_gene: TRBV5-4
j_gene: TRBJ1-6

CDR3aa: CASSSDRVGYTF
v_gene: TRBV5-6
j_gene: TRBJ1-2

CDR3aa: CASSYRHGEWGYTF
v_gene: TRBV7-2
j_gene: TRBJ1-2

CDR3aa: CASSPSRQNEQYF
v_gene: TRBV18
j_gene: TRBJ2-7

CDR3aa: CASSLTSSYEQYF
v_gene: TRBV5-4
j_gene: TRBJ2-7

CDR3aa: CAISLQGSYGYTF
v_gene: TRBV10-3
j_gene: TRBJ1-2

CDR3aa: CASSPRGQGRLTGELFF
v_gene: TRBV18
j_gene: TRBJ2-2

CDR3aa: CASSDSLSLSNTGELFF
v_gene: TRBV6-4
j_gene: TRBJ2-2

CDR3aa: CASSVSGGDLYEQYF
v_gene: TRBV27
j_gene: TRBJ2-7

CDR3aa: CASSLRAGRGGSYNSPLHF
v_gene: TRBV27
j_gene: TRBJ1-6

CDR3aa: CASSERGLAGGLNEQFF
v_gene: TRBV2
j_gene: TRBJ2-1

CDR3aa: CASSLTGGGRLDEKLFF
v_gene: TRBV28
j_gene: TRBJ1-4

CDR3aa: CASSPQGGTEAFF
v_gene: TRBV18
j_gene: TRBJ1-1

CDR3aa: CASSLEPNEKLFF
v_gene: TRBV7-2
j_gene: TRBJ1-4

CDR3aa: CAIPQGVNTGELFF
v_gene: TRBV10-3
j_gene: TRBJ2-2

CDR3aa: CATLPPNHHAGSYEQYF
v_gene: TRBV11-1
j_gene: TRBJ2-7

CDR3aa: CASSLAGGPTNEKLFF
v_gene: TRBV7-2
j_gene: TRBJ1-4

CDR3aa: CASSPNRENTIYF
v_gene: TRBV18
j_gene: TRBJ1-3

CDR3aa: CASSPNRGFTYEQYF
v_gene: TRBV18
j_gene: TRBJ2-7

CDR3aa: CASSFRGLAGTDTQYF
v_gene: TRBV7-2
j_gene: TRBJ2-3

CDR3aa: CASSLDMAGYTEAFF
v_gene: TRBV11-2
j_gene: TRBJ1-1

CDR3aa: CASGGRAGSEQYF
v_gene: TRBV5-1
j_gene: TRBJ2-7

CDR3aa: CASGLAQGAGETQYF
v_gene: TRBV12-5
j_gene: TRBJ2-5

CDR3aa: CAISESTAYSDYGYTF
v_gene: TRBV10-3
j_gene: TRBJ1-2

CDR3aa: CASRKSQGGYGYTF
v_gene: TRBV19
j_gene: TRBJ1-2

CDR3aa: CASSQEALRGNSPLHF
v_gene: TRBV4-3
j_gene: TRBJ1-6

CDR3aa: CARSLRTGGDYNEQFF
v_gene: TRBV5-3
j_gene: TRBJ2-1

CDR3aa: CASSLDAGVYNEQFF
v_gene: TRBV11-2
j_gene: TRBJ2-1

CDR3aa: CSVESLGAQYF
v_gene: TRBV29-1
j_gene: TRBJ2-3

CDR3aa: CASSLPPTGGFNEAFF
v_gene: TRBV5-4
j_gene: TRBJ1-1

CDR3aa: CASSWAPETQYF
v_gene: TRBV6-1
j_gene: TRBJ2-5

CDR3aa: CASSVGTGGFDEQYF
v_gene: TRBV27
j_gene: TRBJ2-7

CDR3aa: CASSTGTYTEAFF
v_gene: TRBV11-2
j_gene: TRBJ1-1

CDR3aa: CASRRDRGGLGNEQFF
v_gene: TRBV7-2
j_gene: TRBJ2-1

CDR3aa: CASRASGTEAFF
v_gene: TRBV14
j_gene: TRBJ1-1

CDR3aa: CAWSGTGNQETQYF
v_gene: TRBV30
j_gene: TRBJ2-5

CDR3aa: CASSFWGQGNTGELFF
v_gene: TRBV27
j_gene: TRBJ2-2